The present entry profiles one T cell receptor (beta chain) with its context. Its cognate antigen has yet to be identified. From each donor, an approximately 2.5 ml peripheral blood sample was collected into PAXgene tubes and stored at -80 degrees C. Without T cell sorting, total RNA was isolated from whole blood using the PAXgene blood miRNA kit on an automated QIAcube. Peripheral blood from monozygotic twin pairs, either concordant or discordant for inflammatory bowel disease, underwent deep TCRalpha and TCRbeta repertoire profiling that used unique molecular barcoding. Smoking habits were recorded for all twin pairs, and individuals were classified as current, former or never smokers. The data are from a study of monozygotic twins with inflammatory bowel disease (dated by TCRdb to between 2018 and 2021). Background on the whole study: In total, around 28 monozygotic twin pairs made up the full study: 19 Danish pairs, all IBD-discordant, plus nine German pairs, of which four were IBD-concordant and five were IBD-discordant. The search for disease-associated traits relied mainly on comparing, within discordant pairs, IBD patients with their genetically identical healthy co-twins. Each individual had, on average, about 151 000 unique TCRalpha sequences and 181 000 unique TCRbeta sequences available for analysis. Broader findings and caveats from the paper: Concordant and discordant twins showed no difference in repertoire similarity, possibly because of limited statistical power. TCRbeta repertoire diversity, by inverse Simpson index, was decreased in IBD patients compared with their healthy co-twins. No single strong signal or clonotype linked to IBD turned up in the results, so the idea that one exists was not supported. Distinction between different T cell subtypes could not be achieved in the analysis. Compared with healthy twins, IBD patients had fewer clonotypes in common with other individuals, a difference most pronounced in patients showing signs of disease activity. Because patients received different immunosuppressive treatments, the repertoires may have picked up extra background noise and variability between individuals.

Library prep was done by 5' RACE. For each TCR library, approximately 4,000 ng of total RNA was used. For each sample, cDNA synthesis was carried out in eight separate reactions using SMARTScribe reverse transcriptase. During cDNA synthesis, unique molecular identifiers containing a 6-nucleotide sample barcode were introduced by template switching. TCRalpha and TCRbeta cDNA was amplified in two nested PCRs of around 15 and 10 cycles, and bead purification was carried out after each PCR. Before amplification, the cDNA was both treated with uracil DNA-glycosylase and purified with the QIAquick PCR purification kit. The second PCR added Illumina TruSeq-compatible adapters along with sample-specific barcodes. TapeStation and Qubit were used to check library quality and concentration, and roughly 4.8 ng of each library went into the pool. Pooled libraries were sequenced on an Illumina HiSeq2500 single-index Rapid Run with 2 x 100 bp reads and custom sequencing primers. The published analysis was carried out like this. UMI-based consensus assembly with MiGEC version 1.2.6 was used to correct PCR and sequencing errors. V(D)J alignment, clonotype assembly and CDR3 extraction were performed with MiXCR version 2.1.1. Gene usage, clonotype sharing and MAIT/NKT TCR abundance were normalised by analysing the top 1000, 10 000 and 20 000 clonotypes per sample. After downsampling to 27 000 UMIs, diversity was calculated as the inverse Simpson index using the vegan R package. Paired Mann-Whitney U tests were applied to discordant twin pairs, and Benjamini-Hochberg correction was used for multiple testing. TCRdb reprocessed the reads; each CDR3 protein sequence makes one entry, and DNA is unavailable. The V and J calls and clone size are TCRdb's, not the authors'. This sample's table contains just over 300,000 distinct CDR3 sequences. The ten top clones hold 5.6% of the sample.

From the cysteine up to the phenylalanine, the CDR3 has a length of 13 residues. No nucleotide data were recorded. CDR1 and CDR2 were assigned from the germline V gene as SGHAT and FQNNGV. The receptor was isolated from a human donor with ulcerative colitis or Crohn's disease, or a healthy co-twin of an affected twin (not recorded which). The chain employs TRBV11-2 and TRBJ2-7. Sequences were obtained from blood. For the CDR3, the sequence is CASSFPSSYEQYF. The CDR3 plus the reference TRBV11-2 and TRBJ2-7 genes for the other parts give the full variable domain: EAGVAQSPRYKIIEKRQSVAFWCNPISGHATLYWYQQILGQGPKLLIQFQNNGVVDDSQLPKDRFSAERLKGVDSTLKIQPAKLEDSAVYLCASSFPSSYEQYFGPGTRLTVT.